This passage covers 22 T cell receptor beta chains from one sample sequenced in a study of early T cells in non-severe SARS-CoV-2 infection. TCRdb fed the 5' RACE reads into MiXCR, producing one record per CDR3 protein. The table lists roughly 86,000 distinct CDR3 sequences, roughly 15% of them singletons. Material for sequencing was whole blood. These receptors were obtained from an adult who was a healthcare worker with PCR-confirmed SARS-CoV-2 infection or an uninfected control (not recorded which).

J is TRBJ2-5 and V is TRBV6-5; unclear D gene. The germline CDR1 and CDR2 sequences are MNHEY and SVGAGI. This CDR3 spans 16 amino acids. With 3 bases removed from V and 0 bases from J, the gap between germline ends came to 14 bases. The CDR3 reads CASSYKYSKYQETQYF. The CDR3 DNA reads as TGTGCCAGCAGTTATAAGTACAGTAAATACCAAGAGACCCAGTACTTC.

This clonotype occurred many times. The gene calls are TRBV12-3 or TRBV12-4 and TRBJ2-1; D assignment may be TRBD1 or TRBD2 (5 bases each). The ends were cut back, 5 bases at V and 7 bases at J, with 21 bases in the middle. This CDR3 contains 16 residues. The chain's CDR3 is CASSAQGSVSGNEQFF. As DNA, the CDR3 is TGTGCCAGCAGTGCCCAGGGTAGCGTCTCGGGGAATGAGCAGTTCTTC.

This chain links TRBV19 with TRBJ1-5, with D possibly being TRBD1 (5 bases). Germline V gene data show CDR1 as LNHDA and CDR2 as SQIVND (reference sequence). This CDR3 is built from 14 residues. Trimming pared 5 bases from V and 1 base from J, leaving 9 bases between. The CDR3 sequence is CASSLRDSNQPQHF. Written as DNA, the CDR3 is TGTGCCAGTAGTCTCCGGGACAGCAATCAGCCCCAGCATTTT.

The CDR3 nucleotides are TGTGCCAGCAGCCCCGGTGGTACGCAGTATTTT. Protein sequence: CASSPGGTQYF. The chain carries TRBV7-6 and TRBJ2-3; D not certain. The germline CDR1 and CDR2 sequences are SGHVS and FNYEAQ. The CDR3 totals 11 residues. V lost 5 bases and J lost 8, with 8 bases in between.

This clonotype was recorded at least ten times. V and J are TRBV5-1 and TRBJ1-1; 7 nucleotides match TRBD1. This CDR3 has 17 amino acids. J gave up 4 bases and V 4 bases, and 16 bases lay outside the gene matches. Germline CDR1 and CDR2: SGHRS and YFSETQ. The DNA of the CDR3 is TGCGCCAGCAGCCCACAGGGACAGTTTGTGAGGTCCACTGAAGCTTTCTTT. Encoded protein: CASSPQGQFVRSTEAFF.

The gene calls are TRBV6-6 and TRBJ1-1; D ambiguous. V lost 0 bases to trimming and J lost 2 bases, with 10 bases between them. Germline-derived CDR1 and CDR2 are MNHNY and SVGAGI (reference sequence). This CDR3 has 15 amino acids. This CDR3 is CASSYSSQSNTEAFF. The CDR3 coding sequence is TGTGCCAGCAGTTACTCGAGCCAGTCAAACACTGAAGCTTTCTTT.

The chain combines TRBV18 with TRBJ2-3; D is undetermined. The CDR3 covers 15 residues. V was clipped by 5 bases and J by 2 bases, with 14 bases between them. Germline CDR1 reads KGHSH; CDR2 reads LQKENI. The CDR3: CASSDAYTSTDTQYF. The CDR3 DNA reads as TGTGCCAGCTCAGACGCGTATACTTCCACAGATACGCAGTATTTT.

Notes on this clonotype: Being one base from a much bigger clone, this may be a read error. The CDR3 does not end in the conserved phenylalanine or tryptophan, so this is likely a read error. This chain connects TRBV9 to TRBJ2-1; 9 nucleotides agree with TRBD2. This CDR3 is built from 17 residues. Trimming cost V 0 bases and J 3 bases; bases outside gene matches: 7. Germline CDR1 reads SGDLS; CDR2 reads YYNGEE. The CDR3 region has the DNA TGTGCCAGCAGCGTAGACCCCGCGGGGGGGTACTACAATGAGCAGTTCATC. It codes for CASSVDPAGGYYNEQFI.

The chain recombines TRBV5-1 with TRBJ1-1; D is uncertain. The V and J ends lost 1 base and 1 base respectively, with 8 bases between them. The CDR3 is 14 amino acids. Germline CDR1 SGHRS, CDR2 YFSETQ. The DNA of the CDR3 is TGCGCCAGCAGCTTGACCGCAGAGAACACTGAAGCTTTCTTT. Translating it yields CASSLTAENTEAFF.

The V and J genes are TRBV6-6 and TRBJ1-2; D is ambiguous. Germline-derived CDR1 and CDR2 are MNHNY and SVGAGI (reference sequence). Trimming stripped 9 bases from V and 1 base from J, with 6 bases between. The CDR3 has 11 residues. The DNA for the CDR3 is TGTGCCAGTCAGTTTAACTATGGCTACACCTTC. Translating it yields CASQFNYGYTF.

CDR3 amino acids: CSVSVGRGPGNEQFF. CDR3 sequence (DNA): TGCAGCGTCTCAGTGGGAAGGGGGCCTGGGAATGAGCAGTTCTTC. The V call is TRBV29-1, the J call TRBJ2-1; TRBD1 agrees at 7 bases. In germline, CDR1 is SQVTM, CDR2 ANQGSEA. The CDR3 extends over 15 amino acids. V lost 6 bases to trimming and J lost 7 bases; unmatched junction nucleotides: 15.

This CDR3 reads CASSGGYASTDTQYF. The CDR3 DNA sequence: TGTGCCAGCTCGGGGGGCTATGCTAGCACAGATACGCAGTATTTT. The rearrangement links TRBV6-1 to TRBJ2-3; tentative D call: TRBD2 (7 bases). V dropped 8 bases and J dropped 0 bases, with 15 bases sitting between them. In germline, CDR1 is MNHNS, CDR2 SASEGT. The CDR3 runs 15 residues.

This clonotype has ten or more counts. The J gene is TRBJ1-2, the V gene TRBV5-5, with D unresolved. Trimming took 4 bases from V and 4 from J, leaving 14 bases between them. Germline lookup yields CDR1 SGHKS and CDR2 YYEKEE (reference sequence). The CDR3 totals 14 residues. This chain's CDR3 is CASSLTRVLYGYTF. The CDR3 DNA reads TGTGCCAGCAGCCTCACGCGGGTCCTCTATGGCTACACCTTC.

The rearrangement uses TRBV5-1 and TRBJ1-6; D is unresolved. This CDR3 contains 15 residues. The germline V gene encodes CDR1 SGHRS and CDR2 YFSETQ. V was clipped by 2 bases and J by 6 bases, with 12 bases between them. The CDR3 DNA reads as TGCGCCAGCAGCTTATCTGGGCCCCTTAATTCACCCCTCCACTTT. It specifies CASSLSGPLNSPLHF.

The sample holds many counts of this clonotype. The chain carries TRBV7-3 and TRBJ1-2; weak D call: TRBD1 (5 bases). The V gene lost 5 bases and the J gene lost 4 bases, with 26 bases spanning the gap. Germline V gene sequence: CDR1 SGHTA, CDR2 FQGTGA. The length of the CDR3 is 18 residues. The CDR3 reads CASSRILSLTALGYGYTF. The CDR3 bases are TGTGCCAGCAGCCGAATTCTTAGCCTGACAGCCCTGGGCTATGGCTACACCTTC.

The V call is TRBV11-2, the J call TRBJ2-1, with 11 bases matching TRBD2. The V gene end was trimmed by 5 bases and the J gene end by 6 bases; junction bases not matched to a gene: 12. The CDR3 runs to 17 residues. Germline assignment: CDR1 SGHAT and CDR2 FQNNGV. Here the CDR3 reads CASSPFSGGDRRNEQFF. As DNA, the CDR3 is TGTGCCAGCAGCCCATTTAGCGGGGGGGACAGGCGCAATGAGCAGTTCTTC. The whole variable domain, filled in from reference TRBV11-2 and TRBJ2-1, reads EAGVAQSPRYKIIEKRQSVAFWCNPISGHATLYWYQQILGQGPKLLIQFQNNGVVDDSQLPKDRFSAERLKGVDSTLKIQPAKLEDSAVYLCASSPFSGGDRRNEQFFGPGTRLTVL.

This chain joins TRBV29-1 and TRBJ1-6; TRBD1 matches 7 bases. The CDR3 spans 14 residues. The ends lost 5 bases at V and 7 bases at J; junction bases unmatched: 8. The germline V gene encodes CDR1 SQVTM and CDR2 ANQGSEA. The CDR3 bases are TGCAGCGTTATGACCGACAGGGAGAATTCACCCCTCCACTTT. It encodes CSVMTDRENSPLHF. The full variable domain, completed using reference TRBV29-1 and TRBJ1-6, is SAVISQKPSRDICQRGTSLTIQCQVDSQVTMMFWYRQQPGQSLTLIATANQGSEATYESGFVIDKFPISRPNLTFSTLTVSNMSPEDSSIYLCSVMTDRENSPLHFGNGTRLTVT.

The rearrangement uses TRBV12-3 or TRBV12-4 and TRBJ1-2; 7 nucleotides line up with TRBD1. V was pared by 3 bases and J by 0 bases, with 1 base of the junction left unmatched. This CDR3 comprises 14 residues. CDR3 coding DNA: TGTGCCAGCAGTTTCAGGGGGACTAACTATGGCTACACCTTC. It translates to CASSFRGTNYGYTF.

The V and J genes are TRBV20-1 and TRBJ2-3; 15 nucleotides match TRBD2. The V gene's germline CDR1 is DFQATT and CDR2 SNEGSKA (reference sequence). The CDR3 is made up of 18 amino acids. V gave up 0 bases and J gave up 4 bases; unmatched junction bases: 8. The CDR3 spells CSARDSFGLAGGPDTQYF. The CDR3, as DNA: TGCAGTGCTAGAGATAGCTTTGGACTAGCGGGGGGGCCAGATACGCAGTATTTT.

This clonotype showed up just a few times. The genes are TRBV12-3 or TRBV12-4 and TRBJ2-3; D is undetermined. This CDR3 has 12 amino acids. The germline V and J ends were trimmed by 3 bases and 6 bases, with 7 bases remaining between them. The DNA of the CDR3 is TGTGCCAGCAGTTTCGTCGGGGATACGCAGTATTTT. Residues: CASSFVGDTQYF.

This clonotype came up many times. The chain couples TRBV4-2 to TRBJ2-5; TRBD1 is a possible D gene (5 bases). Looked up from germline, CDR1 is LGHNA and CDR2 is YNFKEQ. V was shortened by 3 bases and J by 5 bases, with 13 bases between the two germline ends. The CDR3 has 14 residues. DNA for the CDR3: TGTGCCAGCAGCCAGGCAAGGGGTTCGGAGACCCAGTACTTC. It encodes CASSQARGSETQYF.

This sequence joins TRBV4-2 and TRBJ1-3, with D perhaps TRBD1 (6 bases). The V gene lost 0 bases and the J gene lost 4 bases, with 13 bases spanning the gap. Germline CDR1 LGHNA, CDR2 YNFKEQ. CDR3 length: 16 residues. The CDR3 spells CASSQESQGRGNTIYF. CDR3 in DNA: TGTGCCAGCAGCCAAGAATCCCAGGGGCGGGGAAACACCATATATTTT.